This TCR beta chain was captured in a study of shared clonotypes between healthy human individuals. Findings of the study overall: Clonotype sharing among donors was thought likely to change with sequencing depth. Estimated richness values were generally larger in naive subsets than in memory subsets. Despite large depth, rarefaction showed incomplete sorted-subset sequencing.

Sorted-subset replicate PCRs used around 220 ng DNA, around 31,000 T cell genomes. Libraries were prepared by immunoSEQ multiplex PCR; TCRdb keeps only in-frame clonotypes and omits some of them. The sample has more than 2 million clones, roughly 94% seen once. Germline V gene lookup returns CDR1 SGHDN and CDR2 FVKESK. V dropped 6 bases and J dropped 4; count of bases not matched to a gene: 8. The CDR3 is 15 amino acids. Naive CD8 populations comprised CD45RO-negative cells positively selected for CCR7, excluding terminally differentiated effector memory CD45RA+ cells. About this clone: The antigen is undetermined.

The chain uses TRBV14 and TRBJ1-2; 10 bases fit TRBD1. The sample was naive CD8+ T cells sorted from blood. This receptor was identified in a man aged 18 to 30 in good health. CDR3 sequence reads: CASSLPGQGFYGYTF. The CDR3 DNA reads TGTGCCAGCAGTCTTCCGGGACAGGGGTTCTATGGCTACACCTTC.